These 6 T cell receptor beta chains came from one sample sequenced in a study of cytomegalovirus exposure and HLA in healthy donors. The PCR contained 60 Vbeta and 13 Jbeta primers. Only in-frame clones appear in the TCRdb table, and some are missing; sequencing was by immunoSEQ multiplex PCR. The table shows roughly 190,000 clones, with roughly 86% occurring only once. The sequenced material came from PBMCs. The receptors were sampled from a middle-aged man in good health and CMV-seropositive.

The chain's CDR3 is CASSEGTGTSGIYEQYF. Here the CDR3 DNA reads TGTGCCAGCAGTGAAGGGACCGGGACTAGCGGGATCTACGAGCAGTACTTC. The J gene is TRBJ2-7, the V gene TRBV6-1, with 13 bases aligning to TRBD2. J was trimmed by 3 bases and V by 1 base; bases with no gene match: 6. The germline V gene encodes CDR1 MNHNS and CDR2 SASEGT. This CDR3 spans 17 amino acids.

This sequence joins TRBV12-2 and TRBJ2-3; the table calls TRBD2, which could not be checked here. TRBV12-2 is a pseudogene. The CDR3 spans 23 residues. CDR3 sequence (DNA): TGTGCAAGTCGGGCGGGGGCCCCGGAGACTAGCGGGGGGATCCCTTCCTGCACAGATACGCAGTATTTT. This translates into CASRAGAPETSGGIPSCTDTQYF.

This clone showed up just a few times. DNA of the CDR3: TGCGCCAGCAGCCAAGCTACGGGTAGGACAGATACGCAGTATTTT. Translated: CASSQATGRTDTQYF. The chain couples TRBV4-3 to TRBJ2-3; D is undetermined. CDR1 and CDR2 (germline): LGHNA, YSLEER. Deletions cut 1 base from V and 3 bases from J, with 11 bases between. The CDR3 runs to 15 residues.

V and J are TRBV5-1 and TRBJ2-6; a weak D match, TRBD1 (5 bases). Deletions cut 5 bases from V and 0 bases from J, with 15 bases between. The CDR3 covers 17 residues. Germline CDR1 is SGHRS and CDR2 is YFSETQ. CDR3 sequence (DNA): TGCGCCAGCAGGACGGAGATAGGGGCCTCTGGGGCCAACGTCCTGACTTTC. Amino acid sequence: CASRTEIGASGANVLTF.

The CDR3 region is CASTLQSETLNEQFF. CDR3 DNA sequence: TGTGCCAGCACCTTACAAAGCGAGACCTTAAATGAGCAGTTCTTC. This chain links TRBV6-1 with TRBJ2-1; D unresolved. The CDR3 length is 15 residues. V lost 7 bases and J lost 7, with 20 bases in between. Germline CDR1 reads MNHNS; CDR2 reads SASEGT.

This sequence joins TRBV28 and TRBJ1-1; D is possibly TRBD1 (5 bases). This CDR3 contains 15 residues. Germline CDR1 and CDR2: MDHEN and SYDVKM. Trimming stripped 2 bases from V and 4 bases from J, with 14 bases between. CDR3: CASSLDGGVSTEAFF. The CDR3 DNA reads TGTGCCAGCAGTTTAGACGGGGGGGTGAGCACTGAAGCTTTCTTT. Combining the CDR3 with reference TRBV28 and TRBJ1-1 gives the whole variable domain DVKVTQSSRYLVKRTGEKVFLECVQDMDHENMFWYRQDPGLGLRLIYFSYDVKMKEKGDIPEGYSVSREKKERFSLILESASTNQTSMYLCASSLDGGVSTEAFFGQGTRLTVV.